This T cell receptor beta chain is from a study of T cell changes during pregnancy in multiple sclerosis. This table comes from immunoSEQ multiplex PCR, and its TCRdb copy is limited to in-frame clones, with some not included. The sample lists over 75,000 clones, 85% to 95% occurring once. Losses at the gene ends were 1 base for V and 5 bases for J; bases not matched to a gene: 6. CDR1 is SGHRS and CDR2 is YFSETQ in the germline V gene. This CDR3 has 14 residues. Specimen: peripheral blood, collected in the first trimester of pregnancy. The TCR originated in a female donor with multiple sclerosis, enrolled in a pregnancy study. The chain carries TRBV5-1 and TRBJ2-7; the match to TRBD1 covers 7 bases. CDR3 sequence reads: CASSLNRGGHEQYF. The CDR3 region has the DNA TGCGCCAGCAGCTTGAACAGGGGTGGACACGAGCAGTACTTC.